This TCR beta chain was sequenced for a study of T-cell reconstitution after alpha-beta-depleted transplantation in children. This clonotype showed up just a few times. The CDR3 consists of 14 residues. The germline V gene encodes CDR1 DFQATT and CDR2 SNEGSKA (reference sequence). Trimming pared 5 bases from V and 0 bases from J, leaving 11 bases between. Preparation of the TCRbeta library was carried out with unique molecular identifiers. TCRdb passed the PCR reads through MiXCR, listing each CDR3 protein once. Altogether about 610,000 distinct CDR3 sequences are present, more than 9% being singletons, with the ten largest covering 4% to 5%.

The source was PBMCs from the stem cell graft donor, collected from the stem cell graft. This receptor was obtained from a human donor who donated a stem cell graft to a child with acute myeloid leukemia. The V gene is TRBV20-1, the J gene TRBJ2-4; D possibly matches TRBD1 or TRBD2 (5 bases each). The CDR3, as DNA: TGCAGTGCTGGGGGTCCAAGAGCCAAAAACATTCAGTACTTC. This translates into CSAGGPRAKNIQYF.